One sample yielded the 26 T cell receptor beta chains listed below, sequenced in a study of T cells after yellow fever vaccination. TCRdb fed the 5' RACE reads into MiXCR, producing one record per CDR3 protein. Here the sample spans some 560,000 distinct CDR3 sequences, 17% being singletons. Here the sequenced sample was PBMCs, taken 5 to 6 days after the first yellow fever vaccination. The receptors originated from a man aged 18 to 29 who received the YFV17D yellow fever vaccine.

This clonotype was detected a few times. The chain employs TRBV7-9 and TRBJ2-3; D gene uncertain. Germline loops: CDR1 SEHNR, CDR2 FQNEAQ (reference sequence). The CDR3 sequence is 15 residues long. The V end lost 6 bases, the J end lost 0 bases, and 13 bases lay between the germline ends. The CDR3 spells CASRVQSTSTDTQYF. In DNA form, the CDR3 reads TGTGCCAGCAGGGTACAGAGCACTAGCACAGATACGCAGTATTTT.

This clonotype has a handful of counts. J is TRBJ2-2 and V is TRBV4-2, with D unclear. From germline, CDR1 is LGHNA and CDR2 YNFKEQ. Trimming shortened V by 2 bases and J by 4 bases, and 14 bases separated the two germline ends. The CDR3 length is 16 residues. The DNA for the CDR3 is TGTGCCAGCAGCCAAAATTTGGGTCTGGGCACCGGGGAGCTGTTTTTT. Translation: CASSQNLGLGTGELFF.

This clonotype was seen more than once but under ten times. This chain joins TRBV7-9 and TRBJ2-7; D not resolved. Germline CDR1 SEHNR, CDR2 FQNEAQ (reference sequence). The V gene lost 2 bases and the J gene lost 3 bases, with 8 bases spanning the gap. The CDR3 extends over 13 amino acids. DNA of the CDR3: TGTGCCAGCAGCTTATATGGGGACTACGAGCAGTACGTC. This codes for CASSLYGDYEQYV.

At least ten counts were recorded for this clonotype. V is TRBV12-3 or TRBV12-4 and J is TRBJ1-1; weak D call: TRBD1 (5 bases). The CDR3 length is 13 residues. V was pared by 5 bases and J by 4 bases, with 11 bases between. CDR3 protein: CASSLRDGTEAFF. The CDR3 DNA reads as TGTGCCAGCAGTCTCAGGGACGGCACTGAAGCTTTCTTT.

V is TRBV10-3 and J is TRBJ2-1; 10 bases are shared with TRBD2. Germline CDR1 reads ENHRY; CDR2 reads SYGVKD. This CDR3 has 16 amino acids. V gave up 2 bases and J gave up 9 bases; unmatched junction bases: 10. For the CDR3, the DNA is TGTGCCATCAGTGAGCAGCGGGGGGGCGTACCGGGTGAGCAGTTCTTC. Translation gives CAISEQRGGVPGEQFF.

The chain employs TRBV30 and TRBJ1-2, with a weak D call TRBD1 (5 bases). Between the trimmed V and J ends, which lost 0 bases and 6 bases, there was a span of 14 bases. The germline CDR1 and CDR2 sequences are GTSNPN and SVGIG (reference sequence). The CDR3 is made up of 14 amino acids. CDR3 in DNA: TGTGCCTGGAGTGTAGGCGGGGCCACGGATGGCTACACCTTC. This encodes CAWSVGGATDGYTF.

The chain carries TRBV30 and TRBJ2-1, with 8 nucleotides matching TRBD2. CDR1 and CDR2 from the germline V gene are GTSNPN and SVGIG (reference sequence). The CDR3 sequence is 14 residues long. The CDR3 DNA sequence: TGTGCGATTACCGGGACTAGCTCCTACAATGAGCAGTTCTTC. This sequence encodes CAITGTSSYNEQFF. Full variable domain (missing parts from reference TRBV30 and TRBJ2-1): SQTIHQWPATLVQPVGSPLSLECTVEGTSNPNLYWYRQAAGRGLQLLFYSVGIGQISSEVPQNLSASRPQDRQFILSSKKLLLSDSGFYLCAITGTSSYNEQFFGPGTRLTVL.

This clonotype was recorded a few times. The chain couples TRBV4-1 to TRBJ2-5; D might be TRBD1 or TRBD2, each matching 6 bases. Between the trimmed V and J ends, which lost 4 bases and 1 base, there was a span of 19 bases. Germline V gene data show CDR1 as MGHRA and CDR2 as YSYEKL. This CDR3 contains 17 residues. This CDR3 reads CASSPRAWGASQETQYF. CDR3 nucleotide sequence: TGCGCCAGCAGCCCAAGGGCCTGGGGGGCCAGCCAAGAGACCCAGTACTTC.

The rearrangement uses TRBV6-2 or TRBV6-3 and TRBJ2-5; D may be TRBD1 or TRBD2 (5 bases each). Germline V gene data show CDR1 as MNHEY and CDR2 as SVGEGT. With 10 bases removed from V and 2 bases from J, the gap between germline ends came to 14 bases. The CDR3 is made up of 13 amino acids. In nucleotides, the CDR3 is TGTGCCATCGGCTGGGGGTTTCAAGAGACCCAGTACTTC. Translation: CAIGWGFQETQYF.

This chain's CDR3 is CASSLPGLYYNEQFF. The CDR3, as DNA: TGTGCCAGCAGCTTGCCGGGACTTTACTACAATGAGCAGTTCTTC. This chain connects TRBV5-4 to TRBJ2-1; D perhaps matches TRBD2 (6 bases). Germline V gene data show CDR1 as SGHNT and CDR2 as YYREEE (reference sequence). The CDR3 is 15 residues long. Trimming took off 1 base at V and 3 bases at J, with 11 bases between the two ends.

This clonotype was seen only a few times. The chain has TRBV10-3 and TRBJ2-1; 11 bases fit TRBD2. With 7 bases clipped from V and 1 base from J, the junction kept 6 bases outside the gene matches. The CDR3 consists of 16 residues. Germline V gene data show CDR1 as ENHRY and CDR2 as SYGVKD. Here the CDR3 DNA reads TGTGCCATCAAGGATAGCGGGGGGGCATCCTACAATGAGCAGTTCTTC. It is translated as CAIKDSGGASYNEQFF.

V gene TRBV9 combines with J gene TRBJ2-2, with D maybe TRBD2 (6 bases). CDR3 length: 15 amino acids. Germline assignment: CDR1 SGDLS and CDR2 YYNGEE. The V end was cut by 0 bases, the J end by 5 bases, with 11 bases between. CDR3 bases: TGTGCCAGCAGCGTAGGGGGGGTAAGGACCGGGGAGCTGTTTTTT. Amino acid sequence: CASSVGGVRTGELFF.

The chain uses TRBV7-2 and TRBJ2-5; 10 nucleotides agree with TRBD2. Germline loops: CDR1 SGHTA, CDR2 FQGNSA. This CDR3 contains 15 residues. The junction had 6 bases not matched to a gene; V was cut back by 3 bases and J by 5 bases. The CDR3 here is CASSFSGGASETQYF. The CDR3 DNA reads TGTGCCAGCAGCTTCAGCGGGGGGGCGAGCGAGACCCAGTACTTC.

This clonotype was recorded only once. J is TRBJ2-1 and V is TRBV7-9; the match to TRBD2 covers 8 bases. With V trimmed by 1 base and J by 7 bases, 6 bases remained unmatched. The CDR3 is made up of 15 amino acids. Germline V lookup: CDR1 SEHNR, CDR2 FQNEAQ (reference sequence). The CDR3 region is CASSLVIAGTNEQFF. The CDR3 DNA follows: TGTGCCAGCAGCTTAGTCATAGCGGGGACGAATGAGCAGTTCTTC. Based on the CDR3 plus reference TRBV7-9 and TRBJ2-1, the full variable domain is DTGVSQNPRHKITKRGQNVTFRCDPISEHNRLYWYRQTLGQGPEFLTYFQNEAQLEKSRLLSDRFSAERPKGSFSTLEIQRTEQGDSAMYLCASSLVIAGTNEQFFGPGTRLTVL.

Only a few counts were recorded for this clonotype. The CDR3 reads CASSFGQSSYEQYF. CDR3 sequence (DNA): TGTGCCAGCAGTTTTGGGCAGAGCTCCTACGAGCAGTACTTC. The chain carries TRBV27 and TRBJ2-7; D is uncertain. V was shortened by 3 bases and J by 0 bases, with 9 bases between the two germline ends. Germline CDR1 reads MNHEY; CDR2 reads SMNVEV (reference sequence). The CDR3 is 14 residues long.

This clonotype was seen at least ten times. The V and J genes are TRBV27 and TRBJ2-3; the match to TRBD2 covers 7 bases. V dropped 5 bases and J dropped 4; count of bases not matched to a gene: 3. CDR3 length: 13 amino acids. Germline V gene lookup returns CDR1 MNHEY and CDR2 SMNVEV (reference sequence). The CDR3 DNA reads TGTGCCAGCAGTCTCACTAGCGCAGATACGCAGTATTTT. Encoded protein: CASSLTSADTQYF.

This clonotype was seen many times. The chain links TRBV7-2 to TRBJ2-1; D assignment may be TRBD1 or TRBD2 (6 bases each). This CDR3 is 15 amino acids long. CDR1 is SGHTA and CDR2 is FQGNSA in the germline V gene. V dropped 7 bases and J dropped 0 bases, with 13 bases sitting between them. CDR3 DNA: TGTGCCAGCACCCGAGGGGGGATCTCCTACAATGAGCAGTTCTTC. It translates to CASTRGGISYNEQFF.

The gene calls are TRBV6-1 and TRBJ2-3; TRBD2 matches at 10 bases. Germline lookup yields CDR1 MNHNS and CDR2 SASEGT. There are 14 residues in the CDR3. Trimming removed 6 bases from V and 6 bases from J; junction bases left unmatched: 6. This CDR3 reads CASRRLAGGDTQYF. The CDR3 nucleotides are TGTGCCAGCAGACGACTAGCGGGCGGGGATACGCAGTATTTT.

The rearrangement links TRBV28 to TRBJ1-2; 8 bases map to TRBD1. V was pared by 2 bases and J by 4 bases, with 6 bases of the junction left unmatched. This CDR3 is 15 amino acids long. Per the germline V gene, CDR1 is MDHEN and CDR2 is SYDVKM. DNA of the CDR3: TGTGCCAGCAGTTTAGCAGGGGGCGTGATCTATGGCTACACCTTC. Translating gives CASSLAGGVIYGYTF.

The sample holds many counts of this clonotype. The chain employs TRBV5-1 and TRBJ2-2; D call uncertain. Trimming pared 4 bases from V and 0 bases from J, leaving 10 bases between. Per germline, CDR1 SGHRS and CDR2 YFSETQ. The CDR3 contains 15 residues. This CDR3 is CASSLGISNTGELFF. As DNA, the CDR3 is TGCGCCAGCAGCCTGGGGATCTCGAACACCGGGGAGCTGTTTTTT.

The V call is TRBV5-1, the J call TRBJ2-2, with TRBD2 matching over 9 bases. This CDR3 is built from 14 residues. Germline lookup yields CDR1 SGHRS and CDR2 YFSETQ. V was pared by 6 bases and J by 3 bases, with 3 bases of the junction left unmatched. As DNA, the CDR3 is TGCGCCAGCACCATAGCGGGAGACACCGGGGAGCTGTTTTTT. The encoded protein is CASTIAGDTGELFF.

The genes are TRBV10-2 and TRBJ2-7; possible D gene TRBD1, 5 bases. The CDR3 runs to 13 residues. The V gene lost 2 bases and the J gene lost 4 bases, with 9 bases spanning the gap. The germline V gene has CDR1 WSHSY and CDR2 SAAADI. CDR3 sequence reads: CASSEGAEYEQYF. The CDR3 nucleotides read TGCGCCAGCAGTGAGGGGGCGGAGTACGAGCAGTACTTC.

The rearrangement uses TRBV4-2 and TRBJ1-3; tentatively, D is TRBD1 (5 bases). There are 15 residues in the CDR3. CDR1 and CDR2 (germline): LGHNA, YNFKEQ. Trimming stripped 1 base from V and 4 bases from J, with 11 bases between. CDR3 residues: CASSQGPTAGNTIYF. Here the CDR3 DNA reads TGTGCCAGCAGCCAAGGTCCGACAGCCGGAAACACCATATATTTT.

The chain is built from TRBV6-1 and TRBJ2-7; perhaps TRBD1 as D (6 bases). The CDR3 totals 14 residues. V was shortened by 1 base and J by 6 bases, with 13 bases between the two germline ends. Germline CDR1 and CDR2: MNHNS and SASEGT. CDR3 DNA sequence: TGTGCCAGCAGTGAAGGGTTGCAGGGGCTCGAGCAGTACTTC. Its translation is CASSEGLQGLEQYF.

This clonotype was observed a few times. This CDR3 reads CASSRTATSTDTQYF. DNA for the CDR3: TGCGCCAGCAGTCGGACAGCTACTAGCACAGATACGCAGTATTTT. The chain couples TRBV10-1 to TRBJ2-3; the D gene is possibly TRBD1 (6 bases). Trimming took off 5 bases at V and 0 bases at J, with 12 bases between the two ends. Germline V gene lookup returns CDR1 WNHNN and CDR2 SYGVQD (reference sequence). CDR3 length: 15 amino acids.

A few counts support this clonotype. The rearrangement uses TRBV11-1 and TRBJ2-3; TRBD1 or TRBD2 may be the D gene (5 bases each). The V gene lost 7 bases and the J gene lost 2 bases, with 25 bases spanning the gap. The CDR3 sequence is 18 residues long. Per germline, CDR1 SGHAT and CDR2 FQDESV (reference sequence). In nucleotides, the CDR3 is TGTGCCAGCAAGCGCGGCGAAATTGGGTGGGACGACACAGATACGCAGTATTTT. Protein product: CASKRGEIGWDDTDTQYF.